The 18 T cell receptor beta chains listed next were all sequenced from one sample in a study of blood T cells in healthy people across ages. Through a sample-barcoded 5' primer and a J-beta primer mix, a second PCR was run for roughly 7 to 11 cycles. TCRdb itself ran the 5' RACE reads through MiXCR, one entry per CDR3 protein. Among roughly 800,000 distinct CDR3 sequences listed, roughly 40% were seen once. The material sequenced was blood. These receptor sequences come from a man aged 18-30 years in good health.

This clonotype was observed a few times. The chain joins TRBV6-5 to TRBJ1-1; weak D call: TRBD1 (6 bases). Deletions cut 3 bases from V and 4 bases from J, with 15 bases between. Germline CDR1 and CDR2: MNHEY and SVGAGI. The CDR3 contains 15 residues. The CDR3 here is CASSYYRDKSTEAFF. DNA of the CDR3: TGTGCCAGCAGTTATTACCGGGACAAGAGCACTGAAGCTTTCTTT.

This clonotype was seen a handful of times. This chain uses TRBV20-1 with TRBJ2-3; TRBD1 is a possible D gene (6 bases). Germline lookup yields CDR1 DFQATT and CDR2 SNEGSKA (reference sequence). There are 16 residues in the CDR3. V lost 0 bases to trimming and J lost 4 bases, with 17 bases between them. The CDR3 nucleotides read TGCAGTGCTAGAGATCTCCGTGATGGGGGCTCAGATACGCAGTATTTT. This translates into CSARDLRDGGSDTQYF.

CDR3 loop: CASRRMGNSPLHF. CDR3 in DNA: TGTGCCAGCAGGAGGATGGGGAATTCACCCCTCCACTTT. The chain links TRBV28 to TRBJ1-6, with D unclear. This CDR3 region has 13 residues. Trimming removed 6 bases at V and 7 bases at J, with 10 bases between. The germline gives CDR1 MDHEN, CDR2 SYDVKM.

V gene TRBV7-2 combines with J gene TRBJ2-1; D may be TRBD2 (5 bases). The CDR3 is made up of 13 amino acids. The germline V and J ends were trimmed by 4 bases and 8 bases, with 12 bases remaining between them. Germline values: CDR1 SGHTA, CDR2 FQGNSA. CDR3 region: CASSSREVYEQFF. CDR3 bases: TGTGCCAGCAGCTCCCGGGAAGTATATGAGCAGTTCTTC.

The gene calls are TRBV7-2 and TRBJ1-2; tentatively, D is TRBD1 (5 bases). V lost 7 bases and J 4 bases, leaving 16 bases between the germline ends. Germline values: CDR1 SGHTA, CDR2 FQGNSA. The CDR3 totals 14 residues. CDR3 in DNA: TGTGCCAGCATCCTTGGCGGGGCAGGCTATGGCTACACCTTC. It codes for CASILGGAGYGYTF.

In DNA form, the CDR3 reads TGTGCCAGCAGCTTGGGGGGGGGGCGAGGAATAGATACGCAGTATTTT. This encodes CASSLGGGRGIDTQYF. The chain uses TRBV7-2 and TRBJ2-3; maybe TRBD2 (7 bases). The length of the CDR3 is 16 residues. Deletions cut 3 bases from V and 5 bases from J, with 18 bases between. Germline CDR1 reads SGHTA; CDR2 reads FQGNSA.

In its sample, this clonotype was seen a few times. The chain recombines TRBV4-3 with TRBJ1-2; D remains unclear. V lost 0 bases and J 8 bases, leaving 16 bases between the germline ends. This CDR3 spans 15 amino acids. CDR1 and CDR2 from the germline V gene are LGHNA and YSLEER. CDR3 nucleotide sequence: TGCGCCAGCAGCCAAGAACGTTGGGATTCGCCAGGCTACACCTTC. This translates into CASSQERWDSPGYTF.

The chain is built from TRBV5-5 and TRBJ1-1, with 9 bases aligning to TRBD1. Germline CDR1 SGHKS, CDR2 YYEKEE (reference sequence). The CDR3 contains 14 residues. Trimming took 3 bases from V and 7 from J; bases not matched to a gene: 7. DNA of the CDR3: TGTGCCAGCAGCTACGCCGGGACAGGGATTGAAGCTTTCTTT. It codes for CASSYAGTGIEAFF.

This clonotype turned up a few times. The V and J genes are TRBV5-4 and TRBJ2-3, with D possibly being TRBD2 (6 bases). V lost 4 bases and J lost 5, with 17 bases in between. The CDR3 runs 15 residues. The germline CDR1 and CDR2 sequences are SGHNT and YYREEE (reference sequence). CDR3 sequence: CASSRDWNVGDTQYF. The CDR3 nucleotides read TGTGCCAGCAGCCGGGACTGGAACGTCGGAGATACGCAGTATTTT.

With respect to this clonotype: This may come from a read error, since a much larger clone is one base off. This chain connects TRBV4-2 to TRBJ2-1; 9 nucleotides match TRBD2. The CDR3 runs 16 residues. The trim removed 0 bases at V and 10 bases at J, leaving 10 bases unmatched. Germline loops: CDR1 LGHNA, CDR2 YNFKEQ. Here the CDR3 reads CASSQDLDSGGDEQFF. As DNA, the CDR3 is TGTGCCAGCAGCCAAGATCTGGATAGCGGGGGTGACGAGCAGTTCTTC.

V gene TRBV20-1 combines with J gene TRBJ1-5; 10 bases are a match to TRBD1. CDR3 length: 14 residues. Germline V CDR1 and CDR2: DFQATT, SNEGSKA (reference sequence). V lost 6 bases, J lost 5 bases, and 7 bases stayed unmatched. CDR3 sequence (DNA): TGCAGTGCCTCTGGGGACAGGGGTGATCAGCCCCAGCATTTT. Its translation is CSASGDRGDQPQHF.

V gene TRBV9 combines with J gene TRBJ2-1; D is possibly TRBD1 (5 bases). This CDR3 comprises 16 residues. Trimming cost V 4 bases and J 0 bases, with 14 bases left between them. Germline CDR1 and CDR2: SGDLS and YYNGEE. The CDR3 is CASSIGHLSSYNEQFF. The CDR3 bases are TGTGCCAGCAGCATCGGACACTTGAGCTCCTACAATGAGCAGTTCTTC.

The chain recombines TRBV7-2 with TRBJ2-1; 8 positions agree with TRBD1. The J call may be wrong; the DNA end is better matched by TRBJ2-7. The CDR3 has 14 residues. Germline V CDR1 and CDR2: SGHTA, FQGNSA. CDR3 sequence (DNA): TGTGCCAGCAGCTTGAAAACAGGGGGTAACGAGCAGTACTTC. Protein: CASSLKTGGNEQYF.

The chain links TRBV20-1 to TRBJ1-1; maybe TRBD1 (6 bases). The CDR3 runs 15 residues. Trimming left V 0 bases short and J 0 bases short, with 11 bases between. The germline V gene has CDR1 DFQATT and CDR2 SNEGSKA (reference sequence). The CDR3 loop reads CSARDRGQMNTEAFF. The CDR3 bases are TGCAGTGCTAGAGATCGCGGACAGATGAACACTGAAGCTTTCTTT.

This clonotype showed up just a few times. The chain combines TRBV11-2 with TRBJ2-3; D is perhaps TRBD1 (5 bases). The V gene's germline CDR1 is SGHAT and CDR2 FQNNGV. CDR3 size: 15 residues. Trimming cost V 5 bases and J 0 bases, with 12 bases left between them. As DNA, the CDR3 is TGTGCCAGCAGCCCGCAGGGCACTAGCACAGATACGCAGTATTTT. Its translation is CASSPQGTSTDTQYF.

This clonotype was counted between two and nine times. The chain is built from TRBV29-1 and TRBJ1-1; no definite D call. This CDR3 spans 13 amino acids. Per the germline V gene, CDR1 is SQVTM and CDR2 is ANQGSEA. The V gene lost 1 base and the J gene lost 4 bases, with 10 bases spanning the gap. Here the CDR3 reads CSVEAAESTEAFF. CDR3 DNA sequence: TGCAGCGTTGAAGCGGCGGAATCCACTGAAGCTTTCTTT.

This clonotype was found a few times. The chain joins TRBV30 to TRBJ1-6, with D hard to call. Trimming took 0 bases from V and 7 from J, leaving 10 bases between them. CDR1 is GTSNPN, CDR2 SVGIG, per germline (reference sequence). CDR3 length: 14 residues. CDR3 sequence (DNA): TGTGCCTGGAGTGTCACAGTAATGAATTCACCCCTCCACTTT. It translates to CAWSVTVMNSPLHF.

V usage is TRBV10-3 and J usage is TRBJ2-6; 9 bases align to TRBD1. The CDR3 consists of 21 residues. Germline assignment: CDR1 ENHRY and CDR2 SYGVKD. The J segment lost 0 bases and the V segment lost 0 bases, leaving 12 bases of the junction unmatched. The CDR3 nucleotides read TGTGCCATCAGTGAGTCGACAACAGGACAGGGGCCCACCTCTGGGGCCAACGTCCTGACTTTC. Amino acid sequence: CAISESTTGQGPTSGANVLTF.